Listed below are T cell receptor beta chains from one sample, sequenced in a study of tumor-infiltrating lymphocytes in localized non-small cell lung cancer. The assay was immunoSEQ multiplex PCR, and TCRdb's table has in-frame clones only and misses some. The sample consists of approximately 10,000 clones, 65% to 85% of them appearing once. Sample: lung tumor tissue. The source of these receptors is a human donor with non-small cell lung cancer. The CDR3 runs from the conserved cysteine through the conserved F or W. Each record gives: J gene, D gene, clone size, V gene, CDR3 DNA, CDR3 protein. The D gene is left open where the match is weak. Clone size is stated in some rows and not others, as once, few, many or a class when expanded.

j_gene: TRBJ2-7; d_gene: TRBD2; abundance: -; v_gene: TRBV5-1; CDR3nt: TGCGCCAGCAGCTCGGCCGGGACTAGCGGGGGCGAGCAGTACTTC; CDR3aa: CASSSAGTSGGEQYF
j_gene: TRBJ1-1; d_gene: -; abundance: -; v_gene: TRBV5-5; CDR3nt: TGTGCCAGCAGCTTGGTGGGGCAGCTGGACACTGAAGCTTTCTTT; CDR3aa: CASSLVGQLDTEAFF
j_gene: TRBJ2-5; d_gene: TRBD2; abundance: -; v_gene: TRBV4-1; CDR3nt: TGCGCCAGCAGCCAAGTCCTAGCGGGAGGAAGACAAGAGACCCAGTACTTC; CDR3aa: CASSQVLAGGRQETQYF
j_gene: TRBJ2-2; d_gene: TRBD1; abundance: -; v_gene: TRBV7-3; CDR3nt: TGTGCCAGCAGACTGGACAGGCTCACCGGGGAGCTGTTTTTT; CDR3aa: CASRLDRLTGELFF
j_gene: TRBJ2-7; d_gene: TRBD1; abundance: -; v_gene: TRBV29-1; CDR3nt: TGCAGCGTTGAGAGCCAGGGGGCATACGAGCAGTACTTC; CDR3aa: CSVESQGAYEQYF
j_gene: TRBJ2-7; d_gene: -; abundance: -; v_gene: TRBV5-1; CDR3nt: TGCGCCAGCAGCTTGTCTTCCGGGACCTACGAGCAGTACTTC; CDR3aa: CASSLSSGTYEQYF
j_gene: TRBJ1-5; d_gene: -; abundance: few; v_gene: TRBV18; CDR3nt: TGTGCCAGCTCCGCCGGGCCGGGATTTGAAGGGGGCAATCAGCCCCAGCATTTT; CDR3aa: CASSAGPGFEGGNQPQHF
j_gene: TRBJ2-5; d_gene: TRBD2; abundance: -; v_gene: TRBV19; CDR3nt: TGTGCCAGTAGTAAGCGGGAGAGCTTTCAAGAGACCCAGTACTTC; CDR3aa: CASSKRESFQETQYF
j_gene: TRBJ2-7; d_gene: TRBD1; abundance: -; v_gene: TRBV5-1; CDR3nt: TGCGCCAGCAGCTCCGGGACAGGGACCTACGAGCAGTACTTC; CDR3aa: CASSSGTGTYEQYF
j_gene: TRBJ1-5; d_gene: -; abundance: -; v_gene: TRBV10-3; CDR3nt: TGTGCCATCAGTGAGTCAAGTACAGGGAAGCAGCCCCAGCATTTT; CDR3aa: CAISESSTGKQPQHF
j_gene: TRBJ1-1; d_gene: -; abundance: -; v_gene: TRBV4-2; CDR3nt: TGTGCCAGCAGCCAAGAGGCAGTACTAATGAACACTGAAGCTTTCTTT; CDR3aa: CASSQEAVLMNTEAFF
j_gene: TRBJ2-7; d_gene: TRBD1; abundance: -; v_gene: TRBV4-2; CDR3nt: TGTGCCAGCAGCCAAGAGGGGACAGGGCAGCACGAGCAGTACTTC; CDR3aa: CASSQEGTGQHEQYF
j_gene: TRBJ2-3; d_gene: TRBD1; abundance: once; v_gene: TRBV7-9; CDR3nt: TGTGCCAGCAGCTTAGCTCAGGGGGCGGGAGATACGCAGTATTTT; CDR3aa: CASSLAQGAGDTQYF
j_gene: TRBJ2-1; d_gene: TRBD2; abundance: -; v_gene: TRBV6-6; CDR3nt: TGTGCCAGCAGTAAGGAAGCGGGAGTGAACAATGAGCAGTTCTTC; CDR3aa: CASSKEAGVNNEQFF
j_gene: TRBJ2-1; d_gene: -; abundance: -; v_gene: TRBV10-3; CDR3nt: TGTGCCATCAGTGGTAACAATGAGCAGTTCTTC; CDR3aa: CAISGNNEQFF
j_gene: TRBJ1-5; d_gene: TRBD1; abundance: few; v_gene: TRBV2; CDR3nt: TGTGCCAGCAGCGCCCTCCGGACAGGGCTTTTGGCCCAGCATTTT; CDR3aa: CASSALRTGLLAQHF
j_gene: TRBJ1-1; d_gene: TRBD1; abundance: -; v_gene: TRBV2; CDR3nt: TGTGCCAGCAGTGTCCCCCCAGGGGGGAGTGAAGCTTTCTTT; CDR3aa: CASSVPPGGSEAFF
j_gene: TRBJ1-3; d_gene: -; abundance: -; v_gene: TRBV19; CDR3nt: TGTGCCAGTAGAGATTCGGCCAAGCGCTCTGGAAACACCATATATTTT; CDR3aa: CASRDSAKRSGNTIYF
j_gene: TRBJ2-3; d_gene: TRBD2; abundance: -; v_gene: TRBV6-5; CDR3nt: TGTGCCAGCGGACTGCTAGCGGGGGGTACAGATACGCAGTATTTT; CDR3aa: CASGLLAGGTDTQYF
j_gene: TRBJ2-7; d_gene: TRBD2; abundance: -; v_gene: TRBV2; CDR3nt: TGTGCCAGCAGTTGGACTAGGGCATCCTACGAGCAGTACTTC; CDR3aa: CASSWTRASYEQYF
j_gene: TRBJ1-2; d_gene: -; abundance: -; v_gene: TRBV4-1; CDR3nt: -; CDR3aa: CASSQEVGQGTGHTF
j_gene: TRBJ1-5; d_gene: TRBD1; abundance: -; v_gene: TRBV5-1; CDR3nt: TGCGCCAGCAGCGCCCAGGGGGGGGACAATCAGCCCCAGCATTTT; CDR3aa: CASSAQGGDNQPQHF
j_gene: TRBJ1-2; d_gene: -; abundance: -; v_gene: TRBV6-1; CDR3nt: TGTGCCAGCAGTGAAAGGATTAACTATGGCTACACCTTC; CDR3aa: CASSERINYGYTF
j_gene: TRBJ2-1; d_gene: TRBD2; abundance: -; v_gene: TRBV11-2; CDR3nt: TGTGCCAGCAGCTATGGGGGGACTAGCGGGAGACGGTCCTACAATGAGCAGTTCTTC; CDR3aa: CASSYGGTSGRRSYNEQFF
j_gene: TRBJ1-4; d_gene: -; abundance: -; v_gene: TRBV28; CDR3nt: TGTGCCAGCAATCGAGATGAAAAACTGTTTTTT; CDR3aa: CASNRDEKLFF
j_gene: TRBJ2-1; d_gene: TRBD2; abundance: -; v_gene: TRBV14; CDR3nt: TGTGCCAGCAGCCACCTCCTGGGACTAGCGGGAGGGATAAACAATGAGCAGTTCTTC; CDR3aa: CASSHLLGLAGGINNEQFF
j_gene: TRBJ2-3; d_gene: TRBD2; abundance: -; v_gene: TRBV19; CDR3nt: TGTGCCAGTAGTCGCTGGACTAGCGGGCGCACAGATACGCAGTATTTT; CDR3aa: CASSRWTSGRTDTQYF
j_gene: TRBJ1-5; d_gene: -; abundance: -; v_gene: TRBV6-6; CDR3nt: TGTGCCAGCAGATCGACCCCAAATAGCAATCAGCCCCAGCATTTT; CDR3aa: CASRSTPNSNQPQHF
j_gene: TRBJ1-4; d_gene: -; abundance: once; v_gene: TRBV5-1; CDR3nt: TGCGCCAGCAATCTCGGAGGTAATGAAAAACTGTTTTTT; CDR3aa: CASNLGGNEKLFF
j_gene: TRBJ2-5; d_gene: TRBD1; abundance: -; v_gene: TRBV28; CDR3nt: TGTGCCAGCAGTTTATCCCTAACAGGGGGCGGAGAGACCCAGTACTTC; CDR3aa: CASSLSLTGGGETQYF
j_gene: TRBJ2-1; d_gene: -; abundance: -; v_gene: TRBV4-2; CDR3nt: TGTGCCAGCAGCCAAGAAGGAGGGTATCCCTACAATGAGCAGTTCTTC; CDR3aa: CASSQEGGYPYNEQFF
j_gene: TRBJ1-2; d_gene: TRBD1; abundance: -; v_gene: TRBV29-1; CDR3nt: TGCAGCGTCACGGACAGGGTCCCTCGGGGCTACACCTTC; CDR3aa: CSVTDRVPRGYTF
j_gene: TRBJ2-7; d_gene: -; abundance: -; v_gene: TRBV7-2; CDR3nt: TGTGCCAGCAGCTTAGATACTGATCGCGAGCAGTACTTC; CDR3aa: CASSLDTDREQYF
j_gene: TRBJ2-2; d_gene: -; abundance: -; v_gene: TRBV6-6; CDR3nt: TGTGCCAGCAGCCTCCTCGAAAGGGTGGGCACCGGGGAGCTGTTTTTT; CDR3aa: CASSLLERVGTGELFF
j_gene: TRBJ2-1; d_gene: TRBD2; abundance: -; v_gene: TRBV5-4; CDR3nt: TGTGCCAGCAGAACTAGCGGTCGCTCCTACAATGAGCAGTTCTTC; CDR3aa: CASRTSGRSYNEQFF
j_gene: TRBJ2-7; d_gene: TRBD1; abundance: -; v_gene: TRBV5-4; CDR3nt: TGTGCCAGCAGACTGGGACAGGGGGACCACGAGCAGTACTTC; CDR3aa: CASRLGQGDHEQYF
j_gene: TRBJ2-3; d_gene: TRBD1; abundance: -; v_gene: TRBV7-8; CDR3nt: TGTGCCAGCAGCCCTCGGACAGGGGGAGGTTCTGATACGCAGTATTTT; CDR3aa: CASSPRTGGGSDTQYF
j_gene: TRBJ2-7; d_gene: -; abundance: -; v_gene: TRBV5-1; CDR3nt: TGCGCCAGCAGCTGGGGTGTCGCCTACGAGCAGTACTTC; CDR3aa: CASSWGVAYEQYF
j_gene: TRBJ2-6; d_gene: -; abundance: -; v_gene: TRBV28; CDR3nt: TGTGCCAGCAGACAGGGGGCCAACGTCCTGACTTTC; CDR3aa: CASRQGANVLTF
j_gene: TRBJ1-6; d_gene: -; abundance: -; v_gene: TRBV7-2; CDR3nt: TGTGCCAGCAGGGATATCCGGGCCAATTCACCCCTCCACTTT; CDR3aa: CASRDIRANSPLHF
j_gene: TRBJ2-7; d_gene: TRBD2; abundance: -; v_gene: TRBV7-9; CDR3nt: TGTGCCAGCAGCCCGCTAGCGGGGGGCCGCCCCTACGAGCAGTACTTC; CDR3aa: CASSPLAGGRPYEQYF
j_gene: TRBJ1-2; d_gene: TRBD1; abundance: -; v_gene: TRBV29-1; CDR3nt: TGCAGCGTCCCCAGACAGGGCGGGTATGGCTACACCTTC; CDR3aa: CSVPRQGGYGYTF
j_gene: TRBJ2-1; d_gene: TRBD1; abundance: few; v_gene: TRBV27; CDR3nt: TGTGCCAGCAGTTTCGAGACAGGGTTGGAGCAGTTCTTC; CDR3aa: CASSFETGLEQFF
j_gene: TRBJ2-1; d_gene: TRBD1; abundance: -; v_gene: TRBV12-5; CDR3nt: TGTGCTAGTGCCCCCGCGGGACAGGGGTACGATGAGCAGTTCTTC; CDR3aa: CASAPAGQGYDEQFF
j_gene: TRBJ2-2; d_gene: -; abundance: few; v_gene: TRBV10-2; CDR3nt: TGCGCCAGCAGACGGCAGCGGGACACCGGGGAGCTGTTTTTT; CDR3aa: CASRRQRDTGELFF
j_gene: TRBJ1-2; d_gene: -; abundance: -; v_gene: TRBV28; CDR3nt: TGTGCCAGCAGCGACCTGATAAGAGATGGCTACACCTTC; CDR3aa: CASSDLIRDGYTF
j_gene: TRBJ2-1; d_gene: TRBD2; abundance: -; v_gene: TRBV6-6; CDR3nt: TGTGCCAGCAGTTACCTAGCGGGAGGGTCCTACAATGAGCAGTTCTTC; CDR3aa: CASSYLAGGSYNEQFF
j_gene: TRBJ2-5; d_gene: TRBD2; abundance: -; v_gene: TRBV5-6; CDR3nt: TGTGCCAGCAGCTTGGTGCTAGCGGGGACCCAGTACTTC; CDR3aa: CASSLVLAGTQYF
j_gene: TRBJ2-7; d_gene: -; abundance: -; v_gene: TRBV28; CDR3nt: TGTGCCAGCAGTCAACCCGGGGGAAGTCCCCCCTACGAGCAGTACTTC; CDR3aa: CASSQPGGSPPYEQYF
j_gene: TRBJ2-1; d_gene: TRBD2; abundance: -; v_gene: TRBV6-1; CDR3nt: TGTGCCAGCGTGGCACTAGCGGGAGTCAATGAGCAGTTCTTC; CDR3aa: CASVALAGVNEQFF
j_gene: TRBJ2-1; d_gene: -; abundance: -; v_gene: TRBV7-2; CDR3nt: TGTGCCAGCAGCTTACCCAGGATGCAACAGTTCTTC; CDR3aa: CASSLPRMQQFF
j_gene: TRBJ1-1; d_gene: TRBD1; abundance: -; v_gene: TRBV4-2; CDR3nt: TGTGCCAGCAGCCAGACAGGGCTGAACACTGAAGCTTTCTTT; CDR3aa: CASSQTGLNTEAFF
j_gene: TRBJ1-1; d_gene: -; abundance: few; v_gene: TRBV20-1; CDR3nt: TGCAGTGCTTTACAGGGACGGGGAGCTTTCTTT; CDR3aa: CSALQGRGAFF
j_gene: TRBJ2-1; d_gene: TRBD2; abundance: -; v_gene: TRBV29-1; CDR3nt: TGCAGCGCGGGACTAGCGGGAGTAGGTGAGCAGTTCTTC; CDR3aa: CSAGLAGVGEQFF
j_gene: TRBJ2-3; d_gene: TRBD2; abundance: -; v_gene: TRBV9; CDR3nt: TGTGCCAGCAGCCCCCGACCGAGACTAGCGGACGACACGGGCACAGATACGCAGTATTTT; CDR3aa: CASSPRPRLADDTGTDTQYF